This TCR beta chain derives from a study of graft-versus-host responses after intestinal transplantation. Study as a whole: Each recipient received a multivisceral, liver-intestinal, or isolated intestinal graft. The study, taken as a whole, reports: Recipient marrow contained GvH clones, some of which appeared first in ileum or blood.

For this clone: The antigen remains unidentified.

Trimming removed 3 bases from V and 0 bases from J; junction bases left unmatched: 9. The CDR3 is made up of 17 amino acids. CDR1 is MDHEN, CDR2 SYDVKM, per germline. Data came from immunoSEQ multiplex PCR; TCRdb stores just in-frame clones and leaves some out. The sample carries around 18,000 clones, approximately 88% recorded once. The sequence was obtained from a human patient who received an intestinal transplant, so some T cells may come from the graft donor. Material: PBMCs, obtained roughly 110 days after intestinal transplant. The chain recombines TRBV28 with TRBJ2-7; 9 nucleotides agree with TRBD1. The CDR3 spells CASSFPTDRGFSYEQYF. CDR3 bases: TGTGCCAGCAGTTTCCCCACGGACAGGGGCTTCTCCTACGAGCAGTACTTC.